One sample yielded the 7 T cell receptor beta chains listed below, sequenced in a study of shared clonotypes between healthy human individuals (dated by TCRdb to between 2020 and 2021). The library was obtained by the immunoSEQ multiplex PCR assay. The source is immuneACCESS, and TCRdb retained only in-frame sequences with V and J called. Part of the clones is not carried over; for the studies checked, unresolved V genes explain less than half of this, and the remainder is unexplained. The sample table records 2,500,000 or so clones; more than 80% of these occur just once. In total, the top ten clones hold roughly 0.13% of the sample. Sequenced material: naive CD4+ T cells sorted from blood. Explained via the paper, the cell subset or site label denotes: CD45RA+ positively selected. The receptors come from a man aged 18 to 30 in good health.

Concerning this clone itself: The same CDR3 also results from other DNA sequences found in this sample. This chain links TRBV29-1 with TRBJ2-3, with unresolved D. This CDR3 comprises 11 residues. Between the trimmed V and J ends, which lost 4 bases and 1 base, there was a span of 3 bases. Looked up from germline, CDR1 is SQVTM and CDR2 is ANQGSEA. The CDR3 loop reads CSVARTDTQYF. The CDR3 region has the DNA TGCAGCGTTGCCCGCACAGATACGCAGTATTTT.

Concerning this clone itself: This sample includes further DNA sequences coding for the same CDR3. The chain is built from TRBV5-4 and TRBJ1-1; D is undetermined. Germline V gives CDR1 SGHNT, CDR2 YYREEE (reference sequence). Trimming pared 0 bases from V and 3 bases from J, leaving 9 bases between. The CDR3 has 14 residues. The CDR3 bases are TGTGCCAGCAGCTTGGCCGGGTCAGACACTGAAGCTTTCTTT. It specifies CASSLAGSDTEAFF.

V and J are TRBV6-6 and TRBJ1-4; D unresolved. V was pared by 2 bases and J by 4 bases, with 14 bases between. This CDR3 has 16 amino acids. From germline, CDR1 is MNHNY and CDR2 SVGAGI (reference sequence). The CDR3 DNA reads TGTGCCAGCAGTTACCCGAAAGGACGGAGTAATGAAAAACTGTTTTTT. Translating gives CASSYPKGRSNEKLFF.

The chain employs TRBV5-5 and TRBJ1-6; D gene unclear. This CDR3 is built from 14 residues. Germline V gives CDR1 SGHKS, CDR2 YYEKEE (reference sequence). The V end lost 5 bases, the J end lost 9 bases, and 15 bases lay between the germline ends. The CDR3 DNA follows: TGTGCCAGCAGACCGGGCGGGTGGGGTTCACCCCTCCACTTT. Translation: CASRPGGWGSPLHF.

The chain employs TRBV5-1 and TRBJ1-3, with D possibly being TRBD1 (5 bases). The CDR3 totals 14 residues. Germline-derived CDR1 and CDR2 are SGHRS and YFSETQ. The germline V and J ends were trimmed by 6 bases and 3 bases, with 13 bases remaining between them. The CDR3 nucleotides are TGCGCCAGCATGGCTGGGGGAAATGGAAACACCATATATTTT. Translating it yields CASMAGGNGNTIYF.

The J gene is TRBJ1-1, the V gene TRBV28; D is unresolved. The germline V and J ends were trimmed by 9 bases and 10 bases, with 15 bases remaining between them. This CDR3 has 11 residues. The germline V gene has CDR1 MDHEN and CDR2 SYDVKM. CDR3 DNA sequence: TGTGCCAGTGGAGGAACCAGGAGAGCTTTCTTT. This encodes CASGGTRRAFF.

This chain links TRBV6-5 with TRBJ1-2; D remains unclear. The CDR3 contains 13 residues. Germline V gives CDR1 MNHEY, CDR2 SVGAGI. Trimming took 0 bases from V and 8 from J, leaving 10 bases between them. The DNA of the CDR3 is TGTGCCAGCAGTTACTCGACTGCTACCGGCTACACCTTC. Its protein product is CASSYSTATGYTF.